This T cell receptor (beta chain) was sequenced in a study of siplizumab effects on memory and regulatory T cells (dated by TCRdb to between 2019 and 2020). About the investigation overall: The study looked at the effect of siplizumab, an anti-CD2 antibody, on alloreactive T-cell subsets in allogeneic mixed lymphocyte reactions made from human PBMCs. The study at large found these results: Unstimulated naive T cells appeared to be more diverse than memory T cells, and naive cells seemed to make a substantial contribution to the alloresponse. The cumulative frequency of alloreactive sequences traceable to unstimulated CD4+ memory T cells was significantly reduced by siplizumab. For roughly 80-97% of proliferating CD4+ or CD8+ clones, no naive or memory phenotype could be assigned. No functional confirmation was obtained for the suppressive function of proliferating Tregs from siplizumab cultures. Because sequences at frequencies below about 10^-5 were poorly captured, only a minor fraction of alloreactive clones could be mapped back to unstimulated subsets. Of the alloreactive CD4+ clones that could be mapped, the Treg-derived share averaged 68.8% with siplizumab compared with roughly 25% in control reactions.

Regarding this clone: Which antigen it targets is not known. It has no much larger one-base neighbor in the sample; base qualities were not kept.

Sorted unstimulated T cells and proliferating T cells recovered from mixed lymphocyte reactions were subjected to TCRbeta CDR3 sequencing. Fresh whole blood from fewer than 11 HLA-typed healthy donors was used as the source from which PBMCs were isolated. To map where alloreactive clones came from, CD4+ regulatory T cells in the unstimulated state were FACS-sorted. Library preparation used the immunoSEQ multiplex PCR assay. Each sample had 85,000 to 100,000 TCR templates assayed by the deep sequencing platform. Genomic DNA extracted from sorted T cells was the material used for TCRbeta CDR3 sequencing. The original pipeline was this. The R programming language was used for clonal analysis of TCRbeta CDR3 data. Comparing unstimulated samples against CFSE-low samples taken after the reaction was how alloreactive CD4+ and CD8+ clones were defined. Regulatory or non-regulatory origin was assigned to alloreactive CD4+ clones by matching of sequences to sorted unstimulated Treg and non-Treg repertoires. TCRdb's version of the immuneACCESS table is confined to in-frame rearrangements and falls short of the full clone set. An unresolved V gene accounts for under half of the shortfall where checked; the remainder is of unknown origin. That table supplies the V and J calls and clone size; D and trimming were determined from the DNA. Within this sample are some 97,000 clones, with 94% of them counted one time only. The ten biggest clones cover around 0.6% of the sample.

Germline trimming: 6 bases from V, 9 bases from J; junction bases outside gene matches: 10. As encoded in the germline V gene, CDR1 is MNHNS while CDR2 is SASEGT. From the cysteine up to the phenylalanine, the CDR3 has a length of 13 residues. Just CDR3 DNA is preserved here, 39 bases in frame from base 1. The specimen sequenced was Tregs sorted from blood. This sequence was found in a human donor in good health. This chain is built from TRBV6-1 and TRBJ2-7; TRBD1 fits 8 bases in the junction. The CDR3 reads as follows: CASRRSRDRPQYF. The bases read TGTGCCAGCAGACGGAGCAGGGACAGGCCGCAGTACTTC.